Sequencing of this T cell receptor (beta chain) was carried out in a study of shared clonotypes between healthy human individuals. For the study at large: Each donor's CD4 naive and CD4 memory cells filled three plates apiece, CD8 naive two, and CD8 memory one. Findings and limits, study-wide: Sampling covered blood only; tissue repertoires likely differ.

This CDR3 comprises 17 residues. Germline V gene data show CDR1 as SGHVS and CDR2 as FNYEAQ. Germline trimming cut 0 bases from V and 3 bases from J; bases unmatched to any gene: 6. In the authors' workflow: Filtering was not the same, since immunoSEQ gave junction-only sequences without quality scores. Generated by immunoSEQ multiplex PCR, the TCRdb table keeps only in-frame clones and is missing some. V and J calls and clone size are given by that table; D and trimming were obtained from the DNA. The sample includes about 680,000 clones, 90% to 95% seen only once; the top ten take 24%. With regard to this clone: Its antigen is unidentified.

The naive CD8 fraction comprised CD45RO-negative cells positively selected for CCR7 and excluded terminally differentiated effector memory CD45RA+ cells. The donors, all of them Caucasian adults, lived in Nashville, Tennessee. The source is a man in his thirties or forties in good health. The chain carries TRBV7-6 and TRBJ2-1; 9 nucleotides match TRBD1. Sequenced: naive CD8+ T cells sorted from blood. The CDR3 DNA follows: TGTGCCAGCAGCTTAGCCTCGGGACAGGGCTTCTACAATGAGCAGTTCTTC. Translation: CASSLASGQGFYNEQFF. The variable domain in full, with the rest retrieved from reference TRBV7-6 and TRBJ2-1, is GAGVSQSPRYKVTKRGQDVALRCDPISGHVSLYWYRQALGQGPEFLTYFNYEAQQDKSGLPNDRFSAERPEGSISTLTIQRTEQRDSAMYRCASSLASGQGFYNEQFFGPGTRLTVL.